This T cell receptor beta chain derives from a study of T cell repertoires in cytomegalovirus infection. Study-level background: Used in the study were CMV epitopes, some recently identified and HLA-C-restricted, others well-studied and HLA-B-restricted.

TCRdb ran MiXCR on the reads and lists one entry per CDR3 protein. Among roughly 200,000 distinct CDR3 sequences listed, about 40% were seen once. This clonotype has only a few counts. No antigen is known for it. Per the germline V gene, CDR1 is SGHNT and CDR2 is YENEEA. The CDR3 covers 16 residues. The V gene lost 1 base and the J gene lost 4 bases, with 14 bases spanning the gap. The sequence derives from a human donor in good health (CMV status not recorded). Some clones in this sample may be carry-over from other donors' samples. This specimen consisted of CD8+ T cells from cultured PBMCs, obtained from culture after CMV antigen stimulation. The rearrangement links TRBV11-3 to TRBJ2-1; no clear D. The CDR3 reads CASSLASGRLYNEQFF. The CDR3 DNA follows: TGTGCCAGCAGCTTAGCCTCAGGCAGGTTATACAATGAGCAGTTCTTC.